Shown below are 24 T cell receptor beta chains from a single sample sequenced in a study of PD-1 blockade in classical Hodgkin lymphoma (dated by TCRdb to 2020 to 2021). The time point label here, explained by the study, means: cycle 4 day 1 (C4D1), after five to seven weeks of nivolumab. Relapse after autologous stem cell transplantation had occurred in all trial patients, and cohorts A, B and C were distinguished by prior brentuximab vedotin exposure. Using a Miltenyi CD4+ T cell isolation kit, CD4+ T cells were purified from thawed PBMCs through magnetic negative selection. The library was made by the immunoSEQ multiplex PCR assay. TCRdb stores this immuneACCESS table with in-frame sequences only. Part of the clones is absent; in the studies checked, under half of the shortfall reflects unresolved V genes, and no reason is known for the rest. This sample holds 15,000 to 20,000 clones; 75% were observed only once. Around 2.4% of the sample goes to the ten largest clones.

Sequencing used CD4+ T cells from blood, obtained before the fourth cycle of nivolumab. These TCRs come from a human donor with classical Hodgkin lymphoma.

The rearrangement links TRBV6-1 to TRBJ2-1; 9 bases match TRBD2. The V and J ends lost 0 bases and 7 bases, in that order; junction bases with no gene match: 10. The CDR3 spans 17 residues. Germline assignment: CDR1 MNHNS and CDR2 SASEGT. Here the CDR3 DNA reads TGTGCCAGCAGTGAAGCCCCCTGGAGCGGGGGGCGGAATGAGCAGTTCTTC. Amino acids: CASSEAPWSGGRNEQFF.

The chain employs TRBV20-1 and TRBJ2-1; 7 nucleotides align to TRBD2. The V gene's germline CDR1 is DFQATT and CDR2 SNEGSKA (reference sequence). V was pared by 4 bases and J by 9 bases, with 3 bases of the junction left unmatched. CDR3 length: 11 amino acids. The CDR3 region is CSAITSAEQFF. In nucleotides, the CDR3 is TGCAGTGCTATCACTAGCGCTGAGCAGTTCTTC.

This chain joins TRBV7-2 and TRBJ2-1, with 9 bases lining up with TRBD2. J was trimmed by 10 bases and V by 10 bases; bases with no gene match: 17. Per germline, CDR1 SGHTA and CDR2 FQGNSA. This CDR3 comprises 15 residues. The CDR3 coding sequence is TGTGCCACCTCCCAAGGGCGGGAGGGCCTTCGGGAGCAGTTCTTC. Its protein product is CATSQGREGLREQFF.

The J gene is TRBJ2-1, the V gene TRBV6-5; D may be TRBD2 (5 bases). The CDR3 extends over 13 amino acids. The germline gives CDR1 MNHEY, CDR2 SVGAGI. V gave up 0 bases and J gave up 8 bases, with 8 bases separating them. CDR3 residues: CASSYSSGYEQFF. The CDR3 DNA reads TGTGCCAGCAGTTACTCATCGGGATATGAGCAGTTCTTC.

This clone came up a few times. The chain carries TRBV19 and TRBJ2-1; tentatively, D is TRBD1 (6 bases). CDR1 and CDR2 (germline): LNHDA, SQIVND (reference sequence). CDR3 length equals 17 residues. V shed 5 bases and J shed 1 base, with 18 bases lying between them. The CDR3 region has the DNA TGTGCCAGTAGTGCACCCACAGGGTTTCTGTCCTACAATGAGCAGTTCTTC. Its protein product is CASSAPTGFLSYNEQFF.

The chain carries TRBV5-1 and TRBJ2-1; 7 nucleotides align to TRBD2. Losses at the gene ends were 3 bases for V and 2 bases for J; bases not matched to a gene: 2. CDR3 length: 14 residues. Germline V gives CDR1 SGHRS, CDR2 YFSETQ. The CDR3 loop is CASSSGTTYNEQFF. CDR3 in DNA: TGCGCCAGCAGCTCTGGGACTACCTACAATGAGCAGTTCTTC.

The rearrangement links TRBV29-1 to TRBJ2-5; unclear D gene. This CDR3 is built from 13 residues. Germline CDR1 SQVTM, CDR2 ANQGSEA. With 0 bases removed from V and 5 bases from J, the gap between germline ends came to 10 bases. The CDR3 DNA reads as TGCAGCGTTGAAGACGGTGGGAAGGAGACCCAGTACTTC. The encoded protein is CSVEDGGKETQYF.

V gene TRBV5-4 combines with J gene TRBJ1-1, with 8 bases lining up with TRBD1. Germline lookup yields CDR1 SGHNT and CDR2 YYREEE (reference sequence). CDR3 size: 15 residues. V shed 3 bases and J 1 base; nucleotides not matched to a gene: 5. The DNA of the CDR3 is TGTGCCAGCAGCTCAGACAGGGGTGCGAACACTGAAGCTTTCTTT. The encoded protein is CASSSDRGANTEAFF.

The chain joins TRBV2 to TRBJ1-1; TRBD1 aligns across 8 bases. V was clipped by 3 bases and J by 5 bases; unmatched bases: 11. The CDR3 has 16 residues. The germline CDR1 and CDR2 sequences are SNHLY and FYNNEI. CDR3 region: CASSDWRTGFGTEAFF. CDR3 nucleotides: TGTGCCAGCAGTGATTGGAGGACAGGGTTTGGGACTGAAGCTTTCTTT. Filled out from reference TRBV2 and TRBJ1-1, the complete variable domain reads EPEVTQTPSHQVTQMGQEVILRCVPISNHLYFYWYRQILGQKVEFLVSFYNNEISEKSEIFDDQFSVERPDGSNFTLKIRSTKLEDSAMYFCASSDWRTGFGTEAFFGQGTRLTVV.

This chain connects TRBV11-2 to TRBJ2-3; 8 bases are a match to TRBD1. This CDR3 has 16 residues. The V and J ends lost 5 bases and 4 bases, in that order; junction bases with no gene match: 11. The germline gives CDR1 SGHAT, CDR2 FQNNGV. CDR3 bases: TGTGCCAGCAGCCCAAGACGGACAGGGAGCGCAGATACGCAGTATTTT. Protein: CASSPRRTGSADTQYF.

The chain carries TRBV11-2 and TRBJ1-6; the match to TRBD1 covers 8 bases. This CDR3 contains 17 residues. V lost 4 bases and J lost 7; bases outside the gene matches: 12. Germline CDR1 SGHAT, CDR2 FQNNGV. CDR3 loop: CASSSSLFTGGNSPLHF. The CDR3, as DNA: TGTGCCAGCAGCTCCAGTCTTTTTACAGGGGGGAATTCACCCCTCCACTTT.

This chain links TRBV12-5 with TRBJ2-5; no firm D call. There are 12 residues in the CDR3. V shed 0 bases and J shed 5 bases, with 4 bases lying between them. Germline lookup yields CDR1 LGHNT and CDR2 FRNRAP. In nucleotides, the CDR3 is TGTGCTAGTGGTTTGGTACCGGAGACCCAGTACTTC. This encodes CASGLVPETQYF.

The genes are TRBV20-1 and TRBJ2-5; TRBD1 aligns across 7 bases. Gene TRBJ2-7 matches the end of the DNA better, so the J call may be wrong. The CDR3 extends over 11 amino acids. Looked up from germline, CDR1 is DFQATT and CDR2 is SNEGSKA (reference sequence). The CDR3 DNA reads as TGCAGTGGTTGGGACAGACTCGAGCAGTACTTC. It codes for CSGWDRLEQYF.

The CDR3 nucleotides are TGCGCCAGCAGCCACCCCAAAACAGGACTAGCGGGAGCCGAGCAGTACTTC. The encoded protein is CASSHPKTGLAGAEQYF. The chain joins TRBV4-1 to TRBJ2-7; 13 bases map to TRBD2. CDR1 is MGHRA, CDR2 YSYEKL, per germline. Trimming removed 3 bases from V and 6 bases from J; junction bases left unmatched: 11. This CDR3 has 17 amino acids.

This chain joins TRBV9 and TRBJ2-3; 10 bases are shared with TRBD2. The CDR3 contains 18 residues. With 0 bases clipped from V and 4 bases from J, the junction kept 11 bases outside the gene matches. The germline gives CDR1 SGDLS, CDR2 YYNGEE. CDR3 in amino acids: CASSVGTSGAYLADTQYF. DNA for the CDR3: TGTGCCAGCAGCGTAGGAACTAGCGGGGCTTATCTTGCAGATACGCAGTATTTT.

The chain links TRBV2 to TRBJ2-5, with no clear D. Germline V gene data show CDR1 as SNHLY and CDR2 as FYNNEI. CDR3 size: 15 residues. Deletions cut 2 bases from V and 5 bases from J, with 15 bases between. The CDR3 region is CASSENVRSRETQYF. In nucleotides, the CDR3 is TGTGCCAGCAGTGAAAACGTGAGGAGTCGCGAGACCCAGTACTTC.

This clone appeared once. The gene calls are TRBV2 and TRBJ2-3; D tentatively fits TRBD1 or TRBD2 (5 bases each). The CDR3 runs to 17 residues. The germline CDR1 and CDR2 sequences are SNHLY and FYNNEI. Trimming took off 5 bases at V and 5 bases at J, with 23 bases between the two ends. CDR3 region: CASSFGTQARPGDTQYF. Here the CDR3 DNA reads TGTGCCAGCAGTTTCGGGACCCAAGCCCGCCCGGGAGATACGCAGTATTTT.

V is TRBV6-6 and J is TRBJ2-3, with 15 positions matching TRBD2. CDR1 and CDR2 from the germline V gene are MNHNY and SVGAGI (reference sequence). Trimming removed 6 bases from V and 3 bases from J; junction bases left unmatched: 4. There are 16 residues in the CDR3. Written as DNA, the CDR3 is TGTGCCAGCAGACGGACTAGCGGGGGGGGAACAGATACGCAGTATTTT. This gives the protein CASRRTSGGGTDTQYF.

This clone was observed a handful of times. J is TRBJ1-2 and V is TRBV5-1; 8 nucleotides line up with TRBD1. CDR3 size: 15 residues. Trimming removed 0 bases from V and 8 bases from J; junction bases left unmatched: 9. CDR1 is SGHRS and CDR2 is YFSETQ in the germline V gene. CDR3 region: CASSLAGQGAQGYTF. CDR3 sequence (DNA): TGCGCCAGCAGCTTGGCGGGGCAGGGGGCGCAGGGCTACACCTTC. Full variable domain (remainder filled in from reference TRBV5-1 and TRBJ1-2): KAGVTQTPRYLIKTRGQQVTLSCSPISGHRSVSWYQQTPGQGLQFLFEYFSETQRNKGNFPGRFSGRQFSNSRSEMNVSTLELGDSALYLCASSLAGQGAQGYTFGSGTRLTVV.

This clone was seen a single time. V is TRBV5-5 and J is TRBJ2-2; the D gene is possibly TRBD2 (7 bases). The germline CDR1 and CDR2 sequences are SGHKS and YYEKEE (reference sequence). The CDR3 extends over 16 amino acids. V was cut by 4 bases and J by 1 base, with 14 bases left in between. The CDR3 region is CASSRSGGQNTGELFF. The DNA for the CDR3 is TGTGCCAGCAGCCGTTCCGGGGGGCAGAACACCGGGGAGCTGTTTTTT.

This sequence joins TRBV28 and TRBJ2-5, with a weak D call TRBD2 (6 bases). V was shortened by 5 bases and J by 3 bases, with 16 bases between the two germline ends. The CDR3 loop spans 15 amino acids. CDR1 is MDHEN and CDR2 is SYDVKM in the germline V gene. This chain's CDR3 is CASSPRGGVKETQYF. The CDR3, as DNA: TGTGCCAGCAGTCCGAGGGGCGGGGTGAAAGAGACCCAGTACTTC.

The V gene is TRBV5-1, the J gene TRBJ2-3; TRBD2 agrees at 14 bases. The ends lost 4 bases at V and 3 bases at J; junction bases unmatched: 4. Germline V CDR1 and CDR2: SGHRS, YFSETQ. This CDR3 region has 16 residues. CDR3 protein: CASSLRLAGGTDTQYF. The CDR3 coding sequence is TGCGCCAGCAGCCTGCGACTAGCGGGGGGGACAGATACGCAGTATTTT.

In this sample, this clone turned up a few times. The chain is built from TRBV14 and TRBJ1-3; no definite D call. The ends were cut back, 3 bases at V and 9 bases at J, with 6 bases in the middle. CDR1 and CDR2 (germline): SGHDN, FVKESK. This CDR3 has 11 amino acids. CDR3 sequence reads: CASSQGSTIYF. The CDR3 DNA follows: TGTGCCAGCAGCCAGGGTAGCACCATATATTTT. The whole variable domain, remainder taken from reference TRBV14 and TRBJ1-3, is EAGVTQFPSHSVIEKGQTVTLRCDPISGHDNLYWYRRVMGKEIKFLLHFVKESKQDESGMPNNRFLAERTGGTYSTLKVQPAELEDSGVYFCASSQGSTIYFGEGSWLTVV.

This clone was picked up a small number of times. J is TRBJ1-5 and V is TRBV18; D ambiguous. CDR3 length: 14 amino acids. The germline gives CDR1 KGHSH, CDR2 LQKENI. Trimming took off 1 base at V and 4 bases at J, with 8 bases between the two ends. The CDR3 region is CASSPQKGNQPQHF. The CDR3 DNA follows: TGTGCCAGCTCACCACAGAAAGGGAATCAGCCCCAGCATTTT.